A single sample gave rise to the 10 T cell receptor beta chains below, sequenced in a study of blood T cells in healthy people across ages. A second PCR, run for roughly 6 to 11 cycles, used a sample-barcoded 5' primer plus a J-beta primer mix. TCRdb reprocessed the 5' RACE reads via MiXCR and lists one record per CDR3 protein. This sample has 1.2 million to 1.5 million distinct CDR3 sequences, with around 59% found just once. Sequenced: blood. The source of these receptors is a man younger than 30 in good health.

The V gene is TRBV14, the J gene TRBJ1-2; D uncertain. Germline CDR1 is SGHDN and CDR2 is FVKESK. Trimming cost V 1 base and J 10 bases, with 19 bases left between them. CDR3 length: 15 residues. For the CDR3, the DNA is TGTGCCAGCAGCCAAGTTGGAACCCTCGGAAATGACTACACCTTC. Protein: CASSQVGTLGNDYTF.

A single count supports this clonotype. The CDR3 here is CASSSETGSSYNEQFF. The CDR3 DNA is TGTGCCAGCAGCTCTGAAACGGGGAGCTCCTACAATGAGCAGTTCTTC. The rearrangement joins TRBV5-5 to TRBJ2-1, with TRBD2 as a possible D gene (5 bases). Per germline, CDR1 SGHKS and CDR2 YYEKEE (reference sequence). The CDR3 length is 16 residues. V was trimmed by 3 bases and J by 0 bases, leaving 13 bases between them. The variable domain in full, with the rest retrieved from reference TRBV5-5 and TRBJ2-1, is DAGVTQSPTHLIKTRGQQVTLRCSPISGHKSVSWYQQVLGQGPQFIFQYYEKEERGRGNFPDRFSARQFPNYSSELNVNALLLGDSALYLCASSSETGSSYNEQFFGPGTRLTVL.

The chain couples TRBV20-1 to TRBJ1-5, with D perhaps matching TRBD1 (5 bases). The CDR3 has 15 amino acids. Trimming stripped 4 bases from V and 9 bases from J, with 22 bases between. Germline assignment: CDR1 DFQATT and CDR2 SNEGSKA (reference sequence). CDR3: CSATNTQGRGTPQHF. For the CDR3, the DNA is TGCAGTGCTACTAATACCCAGGGTAGGGGTACGCCCCAGCATTTT.

To note about this clonotype: Compared with germline, one end of the junction differs, possibly owing to a read error. V is TRBV28 and J is TRBJ2-4, with a weak D call TRBD2 (5 bases). The J call may be mistaken, given a closer DNA end match to TRBJ2-7. Germline assignment: CDR1 MDHEN and CDR2 SYDVKM. The length of the CDR3 is 12 residues. The CDR3 nucleotides are TGCCGGGCCGGGGATTGGGCTTACGAGCAGTACTTC. Its translation is CRAGDWAYEQYF.

The chain uses TRBV10-3 and TRBJ1-1, with D unclear. The CDR3 is made up of 16 amino acids. Per germline, CDR1 ENHRY and CDR2 SYGVKD. The germline V and J ends were trimmed by 0 bases and 0 bases, with 11 bases remaining between them. CDR3 region: CAISESGRAMNTEAFF. The CDR3 DNA is TGTGCCATCAGTGAGTCAGGACGGGCTATGAACACTGAAGCTTTCTTT.

This clonotype was observed a few times. CDR3 bases: TGTGCCAGCAGCTTAATTCTGACGGAGACCCAGTACTTC. It is translated as CASSLILTETQYF. V and J are TRBV7-2 and TRBJ2-5; D is ambiguous. Germline V gene lookup returns CDR1 SGHTA and CDR2 FQGNSA. The CDR3 is 13 residues long. Trimming removed 2 bases from V and 5 bases from J, with 9 bases in between. Together with reference TRBV7-2 and TRBJ2-5, the CDR3 gives the full variable domain: GAGVSQSPSNKVTEKGKDVELRCDPISGHTALYWYRQSLGQGLEFLIYFQGNSAPDKSGLPSDRFSAERTGGSVSTLTIQRTQQEDSAVYLCASSLILTETQYFGPGTRLLVL.

This clonotype was recorded a few times. V and J are TRBV6-5 and TRBJ1-1, with TRBD1 as a possible D gene (6 bases). Germline V gives CDR1 MNHEY, CDR2 SVGAGI. CDR3 length equals 15 residues. The V and J ends lost 6 bases and 4 bases respectively, with 18 bases between them. CDR3 protein: CASRNRVGRGTEAFF. CDR3 coding DNA: TGTGCCAGCAGGAACAGGGTTGGAAGGGGCACTGAAGCTTTCTTT.

The CDR3 nucleotides read TGTGCCAGCAGTTTATCTCCCCTAGCGGGAATGGAGACCCAGTACTTC. It specifies CASSLSPLAGMETQYF. The V call is TRBV27, the J call TRBJ2-5, with 9 bases aligning to TRBD2. J was trimmed by 5 bases and V by 0 bases; bases with no gene match: 7. The CDR3 spans 16 residues. Germline V gene sequence: CDR1 MNHEY, CDR2 SMNVEV (reference sequence).

The chain joins TRBV10-1 to TRBJ2-3; D is tentatively TRBD1 or TRBD2 (5 bases each). Germline CDR1 reads WNHNN; CDR2 reads SYGVQD (reference sequence). This CDR3 is built from 13 residues. V lost 2 bases and J 5 bases, leaving 8 bases between the germline ends. The CDR3 reads CASSEDSGDTQYF. The CDR3 region has the DNA TGCGCCAGCAGTGAGGACAGCGGAGATACGCAGTATTTT.

The V gene is TRBV5-1, the J gene TRBJ2-7; 10 bases map to TRBD2. Germline-derived CDR1 and CDR2 are SGHRS and YFSETQ. CDR3 length: 15 amino acids. V gave up 2 bases and J gave up 4 bases; unmatched junction bases: 6. The CDR3 DNA reads TGCGCCAGCAGCTTTGACACTAGCGGGATTTACGAGCAGTACTTC. Its translation is CASSFDTSGIYEQYF.